The 22 T cell receptor beta chains listed next were all sequenced from one sample in a study of cytomegalovirus exposure and HLA in healthy donors (dated by TCRdb to about 2017). The library was made by the immunoSEQ multiplex PCR assay. TCRdb took over this immuneACCESS table, retaining in-frame rearrangements with V and J assigned. Such tables are incomplete; in checked studies, under half of the missing clones stem from an unresolved V gene, and the remainder is unexplained. Across this sample there are 150,000 to 200,000 clones, with more than 75% seen only once. The ten largest clones represent more than 6.5% of the sample. Sequencing input: PBMCs. The origin of the receptors is a man younger than 35 in good health and CMV-seropositive.

This chain uses TRBV7-9 with TRBJ2-1; tentatively, D is TRBD1 (6 bases). V was clipped by 0 bases and J by 5 bases, with 14 bases between them. CDR1 and CDR2 from the germline V gene are SEHNR and FQNEAQ (reference sequence). This CDR3 comprises 16 residues. CDR3 nucleotides: TGTGCCAGCAGCTTAGCCCCAGGGGTAGGGGACAATGAGCAGTTCTTC. Its protein is CASSLAPGVGDNEQFF.

The chain has TRBV2 and TRBJ2-3; TRBD1 is a possible D gene (5 bases). Germline V CDR1 and CDR2: SNHLY, FYNNEI. The CDR3 totals 15 residues. V shed 5 bases and J shed 2 bases, with 14 bases lying between them. Here the CDR3 reads CASSRRQTHTDTQYF. The CDR3 DNA follows: TGTGCCAGCAGTCGAAGACAGACGCACACAGATACGCAGTATTTT.

This rearrangement joins TRBV28 to TRBJ1-2; D ambiguous. The CDR3 totals 13 residues. Germline V gene lookup returns CDR1 MDHEN and CDR2 SYDVKM. Deletions cut 3 bases from V and 5 bases from J, with 10 bases between. CDR3 coding DNA: TGTGCCAGCAGTTTGGGCGGGCCGTATGGCTACACCTTC. Translating gives CASSLGGPYGYTF.

This chain links TRBV5-6 with TRBJ1-1; 7 nucleotides match TRBD1. Losses at the gene ends were 5 bases for V and 1 base for J; bases not matched to a gene: 5. The CDR3 spans 14 residues. Germline CDR1 and CDR2: SGHDT and YYEEEE. The CDR3 DNA follows: TGTGCCAGCAGATACAGGGGCCCGAACACTGAAGCTTTCTTT. As protein: CASRYRGPNTEAFF. The full variable domain, its missing parts supplied by reference TRBV5-6 and TRBJ1-1, is DAGVTQSPTHLIKTRGQQVTLRCSPKSGHDTVSWYQQALGQGPQFIFQYYEEEERQRGNFPDRFSGHQFPNYSSELNVNALLLGDSALYLCASRYRGPNTEAFFGQGTRLTVV.

V is TRBV7-7 and J is TRBJ2-1, with TRBD2 matching 10 bases. From germline, CDR1 is SSHAT and CDR2 FNYEAQ (reference sequence). The CDR3 length is 16 residues. J lost 6 bases, V lost 3 bases, and 8 bases had no gene match. The CDR3 nucleotides read TGTGCCAGCAGCTTGAATTTAGCGGGGGGTTTCAATGAGCAGTTCTTC. Translated: CASSLNLAGGFNEQFF.

The V call is TRBV2, the J call TRBJ2-2; 11 positions match TRBD2. From germline, CDR1 is SNHLY and CDR2 FYNNEI. The CDR3 loop spans 15 amino acids. The J segment lost 6 bases and the V segment lost 6 bases, leaving 6 bases of the junction unmatched. The CDR3 here is CASSPLAGASGELFF. CDR3 in DNA: TGTGCCAGCAGCCCACTAGCGGGAGCTTCCGGGGAGCTGTTTTTT.

The chain has TRBV7-8 and TRBJ2-3; TRBD2 agrees at 11 bases. Trimming removed 7 bases from V and 5 bases from J; junction bases left unmatched: 11. Germline values: CDR1 SGHVS, CDR2 FQNEAQ. This CDR3 is 16 amino acids long. Here the CDR3 reads CASTGPLAGAEDTQYF. CDR3 nucleotide sequence: TGTGCCAGCACCGGCCCACTAGCGGGAGCCGAAGATACGCAGTATTTT.

This clone was counted only a few times. This sequence joins TRBV6-5 and TRBJ2-7, with 7 bases identical to TRBD1. After removal of 6 bases from V and 6 bases from J, the junction contained 2 bases not matched to a gene. The CDR3 length is 11 residues. CDR1 and CDR2 from the germline V gene are MNHEY and SVGAGI. CDR3 loop: CASRTGSEQYF. CDR3 sequence (DNA): TGTGCCAGCAGGACAGGGTCCGAGCAGTACTTC.

J is TRBJ2-3 and V is TRBV15; 10 bases are shared with TRBD1. V was pared by 5 bases and J by 4 bases, with 6 bases of the junction left unmatched. Germline CDR1 reads LNHNV; CDR2 reads YYDKDF (reference sequence). This CDR3 has 15 amino acids. Here the CDR3 reads CATSGGQGIADTQYF. The CDR3 DNA reads as TGTGCCACCAGCGGGGGACAGGGGATCGCAGATACGCAGTATTTT.

This clone came up a few times. V usage is TRBV4-1 and J usage is TRBJ2-7, with D hard to call. The CDR3 totals 14 residues. V was pared by 0 bases and J by 0 bases, with 6 bases between. The germline CDR1 and CDR2 sequences are MGHRA and YSYEKL. The CDR3, as DNA: TGCGCCAGCAGCCAAGACCTGAGCTCCTACGAGCAGTACTTC. Amino acids: CASSQDLSSYEQYF.

The chain recombines TRBV28 with TRBJ2-7, with TRBD1 matching 11 bases. The length of the CDR3 is 16 residues. CDR1 is MDHEN, CDR2 SYDVKM, per germline. Trimming removed 11 bases from V and 4 bases from J; junction bases left unmatched: 16. CDR3 loop: CARTEPRDRGMYEQYF. The CDR3 nucleotides are TGTGCCCGCACCGAACCCCGGGACAGGGGGATGTACGAGCAGTACTTC.

The chain employs TRBV28 and TRBJ2-5; D unresolved. In germline, CDR1 is MDHEN, CDR2 SYDVKM. The CDR3 is 12 residues long. Trimming cost V 5 bases and J 4 bases, with 8 bases left between them. CDR3 sequence (DNA): TGTGCCAGCAGTAGCTCGGTAGAGACCCAGTACTTC. Translation gives CASSSSVETQYF. The variable domain in full, completed from reference TRBV28 and TRBJ2-5, reads DVKVTQSSRYLVKRTGEKVFLECVQDMDHENMFWYRQDPGLGLRLIYFSYDVKMKEKGDIPEGYSVSREKKERFSLILESASTNQTSMYLCASSSSVETQYFGPGTRLLVL.

The chain joins TRBV19 to TRBJ1-5; 7 bases match TRBD1. Trimming removed 5 bases from V and 2 bases from J; junction bases left unmatched: 9. Per the germline V gene, CDR1 is LNHDA and CDR2 is SQIVND (reference sequence). The CDR3 loop spans 16 amino acids. CDR3 protein: CASSPQTGSGNQPQHF. The CDR3 coding sequence is TGTGCCAGTAGTCCCCAGACAGGGTCGGGCAATCAGCCCCAGCATTTT.

This clone occurred once. The CDR3 DNA follows: TGTGCCAGCAGTTATACTGTGGCGGGAGTGTCCGAGCAGTACTTC. The encoded protein is CASSYTVAGVSEQYF. The gene calls are TRBV6-5 and TRBJ2-7, with TRBD2 identical over 7 bases. V shed 3 bases and J 6 bases; nucleotides not matched to a gene: 11. This CDR3 spans 15 amino acids. Germline CDR1 MNHEY, CDR2 SVGAGI.

This clone was seen many times. The chain couples TRBV6-4 to TRBJ2-1, with TRBD2 matching over 11 bases. The junction had 4 bases not matched to a gene; V was cut back by 0 bases and J by 6 bases. Germline loops: CDR1 MRHNA, CDR2 SNTAGT. This CDR3 region has 16 residues. The CDR3 region is CASSDSGLAGGNEQFF. DNA of the CDR3: TGTGCCAGCAGTGACTCTGGTCTAGCGGGGGGCAATGAGCAGTTCTTC.

This sequence joins TRBV4-3 and TRBJ2-7, with D possibly matching TRBD1 (6 bases). Germline V gene data show CDR1 as LGHNA and CDR2 as YSLEER. Trimming took off 4 bases at V and 3 bases at J, with 16 bases between the two ends. This CDR3 has 15 amino acids. CDR3 in DNA: TGCGCCAGCAGCCGGGGGCTCATTGGCGTCTACGAGCAGTACTTC. Translated, it gives CASSRGLIGVYEQYF.

The CDR3 protein is CATRGQGQETQYF. The CDR3 nucleotides are TGTGCCACCCGGGGACAGGGACAAGAGACCCAGTACTTC. V usage is TRBV19 and J usage is TRBJ2-5, with TRBD1 matching 9 bases. Germline V lookup: CDR1 LNHDA, CDR2 SQIVND (reference sequence). The J segment lost 2 bases and the V segment lost 10 bases, leaving 5 bases of the junction unmatched. The CDR3 loop spans 13 amino acids. The whole variable domain, remainder taken from reference TRBV19 and TRBJ2-5, is DGGITQSPKYLFRKEGQNVTLSCEQNLNHDAMYWYRQDPGQGLRLIYYSQIVNDFQKGDIAEGYSVSREKKESFPLTVTSAQKNPTAFYLCATRGQGQETQYFGPGTRLLVL.

The rearrangement joins TRBV30 to TRBJ2-1, with D tentatively TRBD2 (5 bases). The CDR3 covers 14 residues. Trimming shortened V by 0 bases and J by 2 bases, and 8 bases separated the two germline ends. The germline gives CDR1 GTSNPN, CDR2 SVGIG (reference sequence). CDR3 in amino acids: CAWSVRVAYNEQFF. CDR3 DNA: TGTGCCTGGAGTGTGAGGGTGGCCTACAATGAGCAGTTCTTC.

This clone came up once. This chain joins TRBV2 and TRBJ2-2; 8 bases fit TRBD1. The CDR3 loop spans 14 amino acids. The germline V gene has CDR1 SNHLY and CDR2 FYNNEI. Germline trimming cut 7 bases from V and 6 bases from J; bases unmatched to any gene: 7. The CDR3 region has the DNA TGTGCCAGCATTACAGGGGGTTGGGCCGGGGAGCTGTTTTTT. Protein: CASITGGWAGELFF.

This chain uses TRBV9 with TRBJ2-7; 7 bases map to TRBD2. In germline, CDR1 is SGDLS, CDR2 YYNGEE. V shed 10 bases, J shed 5 bases, and the junction held 9 bases outside the gene matches. The CDR3 is made up of 12 amino acids. The CDR3 sequence: CASRGSTNEQYF. The CDR3, as DNA: TGTGCCTCCCGCGGGAGTACGAACGAGCAGTACTTC.

CDR3 sequence reads: CATSRDVRTPYEQYF. The CDR3 nucleotides are TGTGCCACCAGCAGAGATGTCCGGACTCCCTACGAGCAGTACTTC. The chain is built from TRBV15 and TRBJ2-7; D possibly corresponds to TRBD2 (5 bases). CDR1 and CDR2 from the germline V gene are LNHNV and YYDKDF (reference sequence). The CDR3 spans 15 residues. The ends were cut back, 0 bases at V and 2 bases at J, with 11 bases in the middle.

This chain links TRBV5-1 with TRBJ2-3; 9 positions agree with TRBD1. Unmatched junction bases numbered 14, after V lost 4 bases and J lost 8 bases. The CDR3 is 16 residues long. Looked up from germline, CDR1 is SGHRS and CDR2 is YFSETQ. The CDR3: CASSPLNTGGEGTQYF. CDR3 coding DNA: TGCGCCAGCAGCCCTTTAAATACAGGGGGCGAGGGTACGCAGTATTTT. The entire variable domain, with the rest obtained from reference TRBV5-1 and TRBJ2-3, is as follows: KAGVTQTPRYLIKTRGQQVTLSCSPISGHRSVSWYQQTPGQGLQFLFEYFSETQRNKGNFPGRFSGRQFSNSRSEMNVSTLELGDSALYLCASSPLNTGGEGTQYFGPGTRLTVL.